This T cell receptor beta chain comes out of a study of T cell responses to AZD1222 COVID-19 vaccine. The V and J ends lost 1 base and 2 bases respectively, with 8 bases between them. The CDR3 runs to 14 residues. Per the germline V gene, CDR1 is MGHRA and CDR2 is YSYEKL. Repertoires were generated with immunoSEQ multiplex PCR, while TCRdb's copy carries only in-frame clones and drops some. Among roughly 200,000 clones listed, approximately 90% were seen once. Study-wide points: Researchers took repertoire samples only after the peak T cell response had come. Most donors were white British, females outnumbered males, and clonal diversity was possibly underestimated. Targets within unmutated variant regions were reportedly found for nearly half of spike-specific TCRs.

On this clone itself: What it binds is not known.

This TCR was recovered from an adult who received the AZD1222 COVID-19 vaccine. The genes are TRBV4-1 and TRBJ2-5; possible D gene TRBD2, 5 bases. Source: peripheral blood, taken 28 days after the second AZD1222 dose. The CDR3 nucleotides read TGCGCCAGCAGCCAAGTTCGGAGGCAAGAGACCCAGTACTTC. Protein sequence: CASSQVRRQETQYF.